This is a list of T cell receptor beta chains from one sample in a study of somatic mutations in cytotoxic T cells in rheumatoid arthritis. The data were produced by immunoSEQ multiplex PCR, yet TCRdb's version contains in-frame clones alone and is incomplete. The repertoire holds several thousand clones, 70% to 80% seen once, with roughly 27% in the top ten. The sample in question was CD8+ T cells sorted from blood, obtained at a follow-up visit. These receptors were taken from a woman in her sixties or seventies with rheumatoid arthritis. Both conserved end residues are part of each CDR3. The order of the fields is J gene, clone size, V gene, D gene, CDR3 protein, CDR3 DNA. The D gene is left open where the match is weak. Clone size is given for some rows only: seen once, a few or many times, or a class if the clone is expanded.

J gene: TRBJ1-3; clone size: .; V gene: TRBV5-5; D gene: .; CDR3 protein: CASSLYETAVGNTIYF; CDR3 DNA: TGTGCCAGCAGCTTGTACGAAACGGCAGTTGGAAACACCATATATTTT
J gene: TRBJ1-4; clone size: .; V gene: TRBV9; D gene: .; CDR3 protein: CASSAGEGIRSSNEKLFF; CDR3 DNA: TGTGCCAGCAGCGCGGGAGAGGGGATAAGGTCGTCTAATGAAAAACTGTTTTTT
J gene: TRBJ1-4; clone size: .; V gene: TRBV9; D gene: .; CDR3 protein: CASSVGGGGTNEKLFF; CDR3 DNA: TGTGCCAGCAGCGTAGGGGGAGGGGGAACTAATGAAAAACTGTTTTTT
J gene: TRBJ2-1; clone size: .; V gene: TRBV29-1; D gene: .; CDR3 protein: CSVESGHSYNEQFF; CDR3 DNA: TGCAGCGTTGAGTCCGGACACTCCTACAATGAGCAGTTCTTC
J gene: TRBJ2-7; clone size: .; V gene: TRBV29-1; D gene: TRBD1; CDR3 protein: CSAVGTGGSYEQYF; CDR3 DNA: TGCAGCGCCGTCGGGACAGGGGGGTCCTACGAGCAGTACTTC
J gene: TRBJ2-5; clone size: .; V gene: TRBV27; D gene: .; CDR3 protein: CASVSGETQYF; CDR3 DNA: TGTGCCAGCGTCTCGGGTGAGACCCAGTACTTC
J gene: TRBJ1-2; clone size: .; V gene: TRBV4-1; D gene: .; CDR3 protein: CASSQDGTSGGYTF; CDR3 DNA: TGCGCCAGCAGCCAAGATGGCACCTCTGGGGGCTACACCTTC
J gene: TRBJ1-2; clone size: .; V gene: TRBV5-6; D gene: .; CDR3 protein: CASKLGRGLYGYTF; CDR3 DNA: TGTGCCAGTAAATTGGGCAGGGGACTCTATGGCTACACCTTC
J gene: TRBJ1-1; clone size: .; V gene: TRBV9; D gene: .; CDR3 protein: CASSEGVRDTEAFF; CDR3 DNA: TGTGCCAGCAGCGAGGGGGTCAGGGACACTGAAGCTTTCTTT
J gene: TRBJ2-7; clone size: .; V gene: TRBV15; D gene: .; CDR3 protein: CATSRELVSYEQYF; CDR3 DNA: TGTGCCACCAGCAGAGAGCTAGTTTCCTACGAGCAGTACTTC
J gene: TRBJ2-1; clone size: few; V gene: TRBV7-3; D gene: .; CDR3 protein: CASSLNLFNEQFF; CDR3 DNA: TGTGCCAGCAGCTTAAATCTTTTCAATGAGCAGTTCTTC
J gene: TRBJ1-3; clone size: .; V gene: TRBV21-1; D gene: .; CDR3 protein: CASSKFVRGSPNSGNTIYF; CDR3 DNA: TGTGCCAGCAGCAAATTCGTCAGGGGGTCCCCTAACTCTGGAAACACCATATATTTT
J gene: TRBJ2-2; clone size: .; V gene: TRBV29-1; D gene: TRBD1; CDR3 protein: CSVHLTGGTGELFF; CDR3 DNA: TGCAGCGTCCACCTTACAGGGGGCACCGGGGAGCTGTTTTTT
J gene: TRBJ1-1; clone size: few; V gene: TRBV4-1; D gene: TRBD1; CDR3 protein: CASSDGTDVREAFF; CDR3 DNA: TGCGCCAGCAGTGACGGGACAGACGTCCGGGAAGCTTTCTTT
J gene: TRBJ1-1; clone size: .; V gene: TRBV7-9; D gene: .; CDR3 protein: CASSFWQDTEAFF; CDR3 DNA: TGTGCCAGCAGCTTCTGGCAGGACACTGAAGCTTTCTTT
J gene: TRBJ1-1; clone size: .; V gene: TRBV7-8; D gene: .; CDR3 protein: CASSLAHRRGEAFF; CDR3 DNA: TGTGCCAGCAGCTTAGCGCATCGGAGGGGTGAAGCTTTCTTT
J gene: TRBJ1-5; clone size: .; V gene: TRBV2; D gene: .; CDR3 protein: CASSPANRDQPQHF; CDR3 DNA: TGTGCCAGCAGTCCCGCAAACAGGGACCAGCCCCAGCATTTT
J gene: TRBJ2-5; clone size: .; V gene: TRBV6-5; D gene: TRBD2; CDR3 protein: CASSPTSGQETQYF; CDR3 DNA: TGTGCCAGCAGTCCCACTAGCGGCCAAGAGACCCAGTACTTC
J gene: TRBJ2-2; clone size: .; V gene: TRBV27; D gene: .; CDR3 protein: CASSWATDGELFF; CDR3 DNA: TGTGCCAGCAGTTGGGCGACGGACGGGGAGCTGTTTTTT
J gene: TRBJ1-1; clone size: .; V gene: TRBV5-6; D gene: .; CDR3 protein: CASSSAGDRNTEAFF; CDR3 DNA: TGTGCCAGCAGCTCTGCCGGAGACAGGAACACTGAAGCTTTCTTT
J gene: TRBJ1-2; clone size: once; V gene: TRBV2; D gene: .; CDR3 protein: CASSGTPLDCGYTF; CDR3 DNA: TGTGCCAGCAGTGGGACACCGCTGGACTGTGGCTACACCTTC
J gene: TRBJ2-1; clone size: .; V gene: TRBV9; D gene: TRBD2; CDR3 protein: CASSPSGGPYNEQFF; CDR3 DNA: TGTGCCAGCAGCCCCAGCGGGGGGCCCTACAATGAGCAGTTCTTC
J gene: TRBJ2-1; clone size: .; V gene: TRBV4-1; D gene: .; CDR3 protein: CASSQGVPGWDEQFF; CDR3 DNA: TGCGCCAGCAGCCAAGGGGTGCCAGGCTGGGATGAGCAGTTCTTC
J gene: TRBJ2-7; clone size: .; V gene: TRBV27; D gene: .; CDR3 protein: CASSPSGYEQYF; CDR3 DNA: TGTGCCAGCAGTCCCTCAGGGTACGAGCAGTACTTC
J gene: TRBJ2-1; clone size: .; V gene: TRBV27; D gene: .; CDR3 protein: CASSLSNEQFF; CDR3 DNA: TGTGCCAGCAGTTTAAGCAATGAGCAGTTCTTC
J gene: TRBJ1-4; clone size: .; V gene: TRBV6-5; D gene: .; CDR3 protein: CASSYNPDLMGLFF; CDR3 DNA: TGTGCCAGCAGTTATAACCCCGACCTGATGGGGTTGTTTTTT
J gene: TRBJ1-2; clone size: .; V gene: TRBV11-2; D gene: .; CDR3 protein: CASSLVGGGAAGYTF; CDR3 DNA: TGTGCCAGCAGCTTAGTTGGGGGGGGCGCTGCGGGCTACACCTTC
J gene: TRBJ1-1; clone size: few; V gene: TRBV28; D gene: .; CDR3 protein: CASRIIDVSNPVAFF; CDR3 DNA: TGTGCCAGCAGAATAATAGACGTATCGAATCCCGTAGCTTTCTTT
J gene: TRBJ2-1; clone size: .; V gene: TRBV5-6; D gene: .; CDR3 protein: CASSLTAGYNEQFF; CDR3 DNA: TGTGCCAGCAGCTTGACGGCAGGTTACAATGAGCAGTTCTTC
J gene: TRBJ2-3; clone size: .; V gene: TRBV2; D gene: TRBD2; CDR3 protein: CASSPGLAGTGRDTQYF; CDR3 DNA: TGTGCCAGCAGTCCGGGACTAGCGGGTACTGGGCGGGATACGCAGTATTTT
J gene: TRBJ1-4; clone size: .; V gene: TRBV11-2; D gene: .; CDR3 protein: CASRGDLLDEKLFF; CDR3 DNA: TGTGCCAGCAGGGGGGACTTGTTGGATGAAAAACTGTTTTTT
J gene: TRBJ2-1; clone size: .; V gene: TRBV7-6; D gene: TRBD1; CDR3 protein: CASSLAGQGATYNEQFF; CDR3 DNA: TGTGCCAGCAGCTTAGCGGGACAGGGGGCCACCTACAATGAGCAGTTCTTC
J gene: TRBJ1-1; clone size: .; V gene: TRBV2; D gene: .; CDR3 protein: CASKFLNTEAFF; CDR3 DNA: TGTGCCAGCAAGTTTCTGAACACTGAAGCTTTCTTT
J gene: TRBJ1-1; clone size: once; V gene: TRBV9; D gene: .; CDR3 protein: CASSGGGTEAFF; CDR3 DNA: TGTGCCAGCAGCGGAGGGGGAACTGAAGCTTTCTTT
J gene: TRBJ2-5; clone size: .; V gene: TRBV27; D gene: .; CDR3 protein: CASTPSPGAVQETQYF; CDR3 DNA: TGTGCCAGCACACCCTCCCCGGGGGCGGTCCAAGAGACCCAGTACTTC
J gene: TRBJ2-2; clone size: .; V gene: TRBV9; D gene: .; CDR3 protein: CASSVPSAGPYTGELFF; CDR3 DNA: TGTGCCAGCAGCGTTCCAAGCGCGGGACCCTACACCGGGGAGCTGTTTTTT
J gene: TRBJ2-7; clone size: .; V gene: TRBV4-1; D gene: .; CDR3 protein: CASSGGGYYEQYF; CDR3 DNA: TGCGCCAGCAGCGGGGGCGGGTACTACGAGCAGTACTTC
J gene: TRBJ1-2; clone size: .; V gene: TRBV6-6; D gene: TRBD1; CDR3 protein: CASSRGQVSYTF; CDR3 DNA: TGTGCCAGCAGCAGGGGGCAAGTGAGCTACACCTTC
J gene: TRBJ2-7; clone size: few; V gene: TRBV27; D gene: .; CDR3 protein: CASSLNAREQYF; CDR3 DNA: TGTGCCAGCAGTTTAAACGCGCGCGAGCAGTACTTC
J gene: TRBJ1-1; clone size: .; V gene: TRBV9; D gene: TRBD1; CDR3 protein: CASSVGQGGVRDTEAFF; CDR3 DNA: TGTGCCAGCAGCGTAGGGCAGGGGGGAGTCCGGGACACTGAAGCTTTCTTT
J gene: TRBJ2-7; clone size: .; V gene: TRBV4-1; D gene: .; CDR3 protein: CASSQDRSRDRLPYEQYF; CDR3 DNA: TGCGCCAGCAGCCAAGATCGGTCCCGAGACAGACTCCCCTACGAGCAGTACTTC
J gene: TRBJ2-2; clone size: .; V gene: TRBV6-5; D gene: .; CDR3 protein: CASSYMNTGELFF; CDR3 DNA: TGTGCCAGCAGTTACATGAACACCGGGGAGCTGTTTTTT
J gene: TRBJ2-3; clone size: .; V gene: TRBV6-5; D gene: .; CDR3 protein: CASSYSEVEGSDTQYF; CDR3 DNA: TGTGCCAGCAGTTACTCCGAGGTCGAGGGGAGCGATACGCAGTATTTT
J gene: TRBJ2-1; clone size: .; V gene: TRBV9; D gene: .; CDR3 protein: CASSPRGGTDEQFF; CDR3 DNA: TGTGCCAGCAGCCCCCGCGGCGGGACTGATGAGCAGTTCTTC
J gene: TRBJ1-2; clone size: few; V gene: TRBV6-4; D gene: .; CDR3 protein: CASSDRTESPYGYTF; CDR3 DNA: TGTGCCAGCAGTGACCGGACAGAATCCCCCTATGGCTACACCTTC
J gene: TRBJ1-5; clone size: .; V gene: TRBV2; D gene: .; CDR3 protein: CASSGLGFEPQHF; CDR3 DNA: TGTGCCAGCAGTGGATTAGGGTTTGAGCCCCAGCATTTT
J gene: TRBJ2-3; clone size: .; V gene: TRBV27; D gene: .; CDR3 protein: CASRRKGVTDTQYF; CDR3 DNA: TGTGCCAGCAGGAGAAAGGGGGTCACAGATACGCAGTATTTT
J gene: TRBJ1-2; clone size: few; V gene: TRBV19; D gene: .; CDR3 protein: CASSERKTNYGYTF; CDR3 DNA: TGTGCCAGTAGTGAAAGGAAGACAAACTATGGCTACACCTTC
J gene: TRBJ2-7; clone size: .; V gene: TRBV19; D gene: .; CDR3 protein: CASSIRAAAPLSYEQYF; CDR3 DNA: TGTGCCAGTAGTATAAGGGCGGCGGCTCCGCTCTCCTACGAGCAGTACTTC
J gene: TRBJ1-1; clone size: .; V gene: TRBV4-1; D gene: .; CDR3 protein: CASLGSQGTEAFF; CDR3 DNA: TGCGCCAGCCTCGGCTCCCAGGGAACTGAAGCTTTCTTT
J gene: TRBJ1-5; clone size: .; V gene: TRBV4-1; D gene: .; CDR3 protein: CASSQEPGPHQPQHF; CDR3 DNA: TGCGCCAGCAGCCAAGAACCGGGTCCCCATCAGCCCCAGCATTTT